These 28 T cell receptor beta chains share one sample of origin, sequenced in a study of T cells in Graves' hyperthyroidism and ophthalmopathy. The TCR beta CDR3 regions underwent amplification using RNA transcripts as the source. A first-round RT-PCR of the TCR CDR3 used the HTBI primer set. One entry per CDR3 protein, called by TCRdb with MiXCR from the multiplex PCR reads. The sample contains 310,000 or so distinct CDR3 sequences, approximately 17% of which appear only once. Specimen: blood. These TCRs come from a woman aged 55-69 years with Graves' ophthalmopathy.

Ten or more counts support this clonotype. The CDR3 DNA is TGTGCCAGCAGTACCGGATTCTATTCCGAGCAGTACTTC. Translating gives CASSTGFYSEQYF. The chain joins TRBV2 to TRBJ2-7, with no clear D. Trimming shortened V by 5 bases and J by 6 bases, and 14 bases separated the two germline ends. The germline V gene has CDR1 SNHLY and CDR2 FYNNEI. The CDR3 length is 13 residues.

In this sample, this clonotype turned up many times. This chain joins TRBV20-1 and TRBJ1-6; D gene ambiguous. Per germline, CDR1 DFQATT and CDR2 SNEGSKA (reference sequence). The CDR3 totals 14 residues. Trimming stripped 3 bases from V and 7 bases from J, with 13 bases between. For the CDR3, the DNA is TGCAGTGCTAGTGATTTAGAGATCAATTCACCCCTCCACTTT. Translated: CSASDLEINSPLHF.

V and J are TRBV5-1 and TRBJ1-4; no firm D call. V lost 4 bases to trimming and J lost 3 bases, with 16 bases between them. The CDR3 spans 16 residues. Per germline, CDR1 SGHRS and CDR2 YFSETQ. CDR3 in amino acids: CASSPFLVGPNEKLFF. The CDR3 nucleotides are TGCGCCAGCAGCCCATTCCTGGTAGGGCCTAATGAAAAACTGTTTTTT.

The sample holds many counts of this clonotype. This chain connects TRBV7-2 to TRBJ2-3; TRBD1 matches at 9 bases. After removal of 7 bases from V and 3 bases from J, the junction contained 5 bases not matched to a gene. Germline CDR1 SGHTA, CDR2 FQGNSA. This CDR3 spans 14 amino acids. The CDR3 DNA follows: TGTGCCAGCATCAAGGGACAGGGAACAGATACGCAGTATTTT. Its translation is CASIKGQGTDTQYF.

This clonotype came up many times. The DNA for the CDR3 is TGCGCCAGCAGCTTCTCAGGGTCGGGCATTCAGTACTTC. This codes for CASSFSGSGIQYF. The rearrangement joins TRBV5-1 to TRBJ2-4; a possible D gene is TRBD1 (5 bases). Germline CDR1 and CDR2: SGHRS and YFSETQ. The CDR3 consists of 13 residues. Trimming cost V 2 bases and J 9 bases, with 12 bases left between them.

This chain connects TRBV14 to TRBJ1-6, with no clear D. This CDR3 region has 13 residues. Germline CDR1 reads SGHDN; CDR2 reads FVKESK. The V end was cut by 5 bases, the J end by 7 bases, with 9 bases between. The CDR3 is CASSGRGNSPLHF. The CDR3 coding sequence is TGTGCCAGCAGCGGACGGGGAAATTCACCCCTCCACTTT.

This clonotype has a handful of counts. CDR3 nucleotide sequence: TGTGCCAGCAGTTTAGCGCTGCCCAGGGCCAACGTCCTGACTTTC. As protein: CASSLALPRANVLTF. The chain is built from TRBV12-3 or TRBV12-4 and TRBJ2-6; D is unclear. V was shortened by 0 bases and J by 5 bases, with 8 bases between the two germline ends. This CDR3 contains 15 residues.

At least ten counts were recorded for this clonotype. The V call is TRBV27, the J call TRBJ2-5, with D unclear. CDR1 and CDR2 from the germline V gene are MNHEY and SMNVEV (reference sequence). V dropped 8 bases and J dropped 6 bases, with 10 bases sitting between them. The CDR3 loop spans 11 amino acids. The CDR3 protein is CASGWDKTQYF. The CDR3 nucleotides read TGTGCCAGCGGATGGGATAAGACCCAGTACTTC.

This clonotype appeared many times. This chain joins TRBV12-3 or TRBV12-4 and TRBJ2-7; D is unclear. Trimming removed 3 bases from V and 4 bases from J, with 13 bases in between. This CDR3 contains 14 residues. Written as DNA, the CDR3 is TGTGCCAGCAGTTTTAGATCGACCCGGTACGAGCAGTACTTC. It is translated as CASSFRSTRYEQYF.

In its sample, this clonotype was seen many times. The chain is built from TRBV3-1 and TRBJ2-1, with TRBD2 matching 12 bases. V shed 4 bases, J shed 7 bases, and the junction held 5 bases outside the gene matches. The CDR3 length is 15 residues. CDR1 is LGHDT, CDR2 YNNKEL, per germline (reference sequence). CDR3 protein: CASSLRLAGENEQFF. The CDR3 DNA sequence: TGTGCCAGCAGCCTTAGACTAGCGGGAGAGAATGAGCAGTTCTTC.

This clonotype was counted at least ten times. The rearrangement uses TRBV12-3 or TRBV12-4 and TRBJ1-1, with D possibly TRBD1 on 6 matching bases. The CDR3 is 14 residues long. V dropped 5 bases and J dropped 6 bases, with 16 bases sitting between them. The CDR3 is CASSPVGAYAEAFF. The CDR3 region has the DNA TGTGCCAGCAGTCCGGTGGGGGCTTATGCTGAAGCTTTCTTT.

This clonotype was picked up many times. This chain's CDR3 is CASSLEERGYQPQHF. The CDR3 bases are TGTGCCAGCAGTTTAGAAGAAAGGGGTTATCAGCCCCAGCATTTT. The chain links TRBV12-3 or TRBV12-4 to TRBJ1-5; D possibly corresponds to TRBD1 (5 bases). This CDR3 spans 15 amino acids. The ends were cut back, 1 base at V and 5 bases at J, with 12 bases in the middle.

A word on this clonotype: Since a much larger clone is just one base distant, this may be a read error. The rearrangement uses TRBV20-1 and TRBJ2-1; 7 bases agree with TRBD2. The length of the CDR3 is 14 residues. The V gene's germline CDR1 is DFQATT and CDR2 SNEGSKA (reference sequence). The CDR3 region has the DNA TGCAGTGCTCGGAGGGGAGGGACCTACAATGGGCAGTTCTTC. It yields the protein CSARRGGTYNGQFF.

This clonotype was found many times. The V gene is TRBV28, the J gene TRBJ2-6; TRBD2 matches at 8 bases. J gave up 0 bases and V 4 bases, and 5 bases lay outside the gene matches. The CDR3 contains 17 residues. The germline gives CDR1 MDHEN, CDR2 SYDVKM. CDR3 bases: TGTGCCAGCAGTTCAGCGGGAGTTGGCTCTGGGGCCAACGTCCTGACTTTC. It translates to CASSSAGVGSGANVLTF.

Worth noting for this clonotype: This clone may be a read error of a much larger clone one base away. J is TRBJ2-1 and V is TRBV3-1, with 10 bases identical to TRBD2. CDR3 length: 15 amino acids. CDR1 LGHDT and CDR2 YNNKEL come from the germline V gene (reference sequence). V lost 0 bases and J lost 10; bases outside the gene matches: 6. The CDR3 bases are TGTGCCAGCAGCCAAGATACTAGCGGGGAGTACGAGCAGTTCTTC. This encodes CASSQDTSGEYEQFF.

Many counts were recorded for this clonotype. Here the CDR3 reads CASSRGGGSSEQYF. DNA for the CDR3: TGTGCCAGCAGCCGCGGAGGGGGAAGTAGTGAGCAGTACTTC. This rearrangement joins TRBV11-2 to TRBJ2-7; D may be TRBD1 or TRBD2 (6 bases each). Germline V gene lookup returns CDR1 SGHAT and CDR2 FQNNGV. V was clipped by 5 bases and J by 7 bases, with 18 bases between them. The CDR3 runs to 14 residues. Complete variable domain (other parts from reference TRBV11-2 and TRBJ2-7): EAGVAQSPRYKIIEKRQSVAFWCNPISGHATLYWYQQILGQGPKLLIQFQNNGVVDDSQLPKDRFSAERLKGVDSTLKIQPAKLEDSAVYLCASSRGGGSSEQYFGPGTRLTVT.

J is TRBJ2-7 and V is TRBV7-2; the match to TRBD2 covers 11 bases. The V and J ends lost 0 bases and 3 bases, in that order; junction bases with no gene match: 13. CDR1 SGHTA and CDR2 FQGNSA come from the germline V gene. This CDR3 has 19 residues. DNA of the CDR3: TGTGCCAGCAGCTTAGCGACCTATAGCGGGAGGGGGGGGGACTACGAGCAGTACTTC. This gives the protein CASSLATYSGRGGDYEQYF. Drawing the rest from reference TRBV7-2 and TRBJ2-7, the complete variable domain is GAGVSQSPSNKVTEKGKDVELRCDPISGHTALYWYRQSLGQGLEFLIYFQGNSAPDKSGLPSDRFSAERTGGSVSTLTIQRTQQEDSAVYLCASSLATYSGRGGDYEQYFGPGTRLTVT.

The gene calls are TRBV18 and TRBJ1-1; D possibly corresponds to TRBD1 (5 bases). There are 16 residues in the CDR3. The V and J ends lost 0 bases and 13 bases respectively, with 24 bases between them. The germline CDR1 and CDR2 sequences are KGHSH and LQKENI. The CDR3 DNA sequence: TGTGCCAGCTCACCACCAGAGGTTTGGGTTAGGGGAAAAGTTTTCTTT. The encoded protein is CASSPPEVWVRGKVFF.

The sample holds one count of this clonotype. This chain connects TRBV29-1 to TRBJ2-3, with D tentatively TRBD1 or TRBD2 (5 bases each). The germline gives CDR1 SQVTM, CDR2 ANQGSEA. Trimming cost V 6 bases and J 4 bases, with 17 bases left between them. CDR3 length equals 14 residues. Written as DNA, the CDR3 is TGCAGCGTCGAACTAGGGACCATCCCAGATACGCAGTATTTT. Its protein product is CSVELGTIPDTQYF.

This clonotype was seen only once. This chain uses TRBV19 with TRBJ1-5, with TRBD1 as a possible D gene (6 bases). Per germline, CDR1 LNHDA and CDR2 SQIVND (reference sequence). This CDR3 is built from 16 residues. Trimming took 4 bases from V and 2 from J, leaving 15 bases between them. CDR3 loop: CASSRGQRPGNQPQHF. For the CDR3, the DNA is TGTGCCAGTAGTAGAGGACAGAGGCCCGGCAATCAGCCCCAGCATTTT.

The sample holds a few counts of this clonotype. CDR3 in DNA: TGTGCCAGTAGTATAGTGGGGCAGGTTGGTCAGCCCCAGCATTTT. Translated: CASSIVGQVGQPQHF. The chain joins TRBV19 to TRBJ1-5; a weak D match, TRBD1 (5 bases). V lost 1 base to trimming and J lost 6 bases, with 13 bases between them. The germline V gene encodes CDR1 LNHDA and CDR2 SQIVND (reference sequence). CDR3 size: 15 residues.

This clonotype has a handful of counts. This chain joins TRBV7-2 and TRBJ2-2; TRBD1 might be the D (5 bases). The ends were cut back, 5 bases at V and 3 bases at J, with 13 bases in the middle. The CDR3 is 15 amino acids. Germline values: CDR1 SGHTA, CDR2 FQGNSA. The CDR3 sequence: CASSLRVGYTGELFF. As DNA, the CDR3 is TGTGCCAGCAGCCTCAGGGTCGGGTACACCGGGGAGCTGTTTTTT.

This clonotype showed up many times. The CDR3 loop reads CASSPRDIYEQYF. For the CDR3, the DNA is TGTGCCAGCAGCCCGAGGGACATCTACGAGCAGTACTTC. The V and J genes are TRBV7-6 and TRBJ2-7; perhaps TRBD1 as D (6 bases). The germline CDR1 and CDR2 sequences are SGHVS and FNYEAQ. This CDR3 spans 13 amino acids. The ends were cut back, 5 bases at V and 3 bases at J, with 11 bases in the middle. Combining the CDR3 with reference TRBV7-6 and TRBJ2-7 gives the whole variable domain GAGVSQSPRYKVTKRGQDVALRCDPISGHVSLYWYRQALGQGPEFLTYFNYEAQQDKSGLPNDRFSAERPEGSISTLTIQRTEQRDSAMYRCASSPRDIYEQYFGPGTRLTVT.

The chain uses TRBV29-1 and TRBJ1-1; 7 bases are a match to TRBD1. V shed 7 bases, J shed 6 bases, and the junction held 8 bases outside the gene matches. The germline gives CDR1 SQVTM, CDR2 ANQGSEA. CDR3 length: 12 amino acids. DNA for the CDR3: TGCAGCGCCGACAGGGATGGGGCTGAAGCTTTCTTT. Its translation is CSADRDGAEAFF.

The V call is TRBV5-4, the J call TRBJ2-1; TRBD2 agrees at 13 bases. The V segment lost 4 bases and the J segment 9 bases; nucleotides outside the gene matches: 10. The CDR3 runs 16 residues. The germline gives CDR1 SGHNT, CDR2 YYREEE (reference sequence). CDR3 nucleotides: TGTGCCAGCAGCCGGACTAGCGGGAGAGCCATGTTTGAGCAGTTCTTC. The encoded protein is CASSRTSGRAMFEQFF. The full variable domain, its missing parts supplied by reference TRBV5-4 and TRBJ2-1, is ETGVTQSPTHLIKTRGQQVTLRCSSQSGHNTVSWYQQALGQGPQFIFQYYREEENGRGNFPPRFSGLQFPNYSSELNVNALELDDSALYLCASSRTSGRAMFEQFFGPGTRLTVL.

This clonotype was detected a few times. A much larger clone sits a single nucleotide away, making a read error possible. The chain employs TRBV3-1 and TRBJ1-1; 8 positions agree with TRBD1. CDR1 is LGHDT and CDR2 is YNNKEL in the germline V gene (reference sequence). CDR3 length equals 14 residues. Here the CDR3 DNA reads TGTGCCAGCACCTATTTGGGACAGGCCACTGGAGCTTTCTTT. Its protein product is CASTYLGQATGAFF.

This clonotype was recorded a few times. This chain joins TRBV5-1 and TRBJ1-4; TRBD1 is a possible D gene (5 bases). V lost 4 bases and J lost 4, with 11 bases in between. Germline CDR1 is SGHRS and CDR2 is YFSETQ. The length of the CDR3 is 14 residues. CDR3 in amino acids: CASSVGGGNEKLFF. The CDR3 DNA sequence: TGCGCCAGCAGCGTTGGGGGGGGTAATGAAAAACTGTTTTTT.

This clonotype has a handful of counts. The V and J genes are TRBV20-1 and TRBJ1-1, with a weak D call TRBD1 (5 bases). Between the trimmed V and J ends, which lost 1 base and 1 base, there was a span of 16 bases. CDR3 size: 16 residues. The V gene's germline CDR1 is DFQATT and CDR2 SNEGSKA (reference sequence). CDR3 in amino acids: CSARGDRGTGNTEAFF. CDR3 in DNA: TGCAGTGCTAGAGGAGACCGCGGGACGGGGAACACTGAAGCTTTCTTT.